This record covers a single T cell receptor (beta chain). The data were taken from a study of metastatic and nonmetastatic thyroid tumors. TCRdb reanalyzed the PCR reads via MiXCR. The table shows roughly 58,000 clones, with 4% to 5% occurring only once. All patients reached thyroid surgery having received no treatment beforehand. This CDR3 has 16 residues. With V trimmed by 5 bases and J by 9 bases, 8 bases remained unmatched. Sequenced input: blood. The sequence was obtained from a female donor with papillary thyroid cancer or a benign thyroid nodule (not recorded which). Some clones in this sample may be carry-over from other donors' samples. This chain joins TRBV12-3 or TRBV12-4 and TRBJ1-6, with 12 bases matching TRBD1. This CDR3 is CASSPGTGGFGSPLHF. The CDR3 DNA reads as TGTGCCAGCAGTCCCGGGACAGGGGGCTTCGGTTCACCCCTCCACTTT.